This entry is about one T cell receptor beta chain. The template used for profiling TCR beta VDJ and CDR3 was genomic DNA. TCRdb itself ran the reads through MiXCR, one entry per CDR3 protein. This repertoire shows approximately 59,000 distinct CDR3 sequences, around 50% found once; its top ten account for under 20%. The CDR3 covers 12 residues. Germline assignment: CDR1 SGHAT and CDR2 FQNNGV. The V gene lost 6 bases and the J gene lost 4 bases, with 9 bases spanning the gap. The data were obtained in a study of CD8+CD57+ T cells in acquired aplastic anemia. It was patients with CD8+CD57+ cell expansion by flow cytometry who were chosen for sequencing.

The chain links TRBV11-2 to TRBJ1-1; perhaps TRBD1 as D (5 bases). The sample was sorted CD4+, CD8+, or CD8+CD57+ T cells (not recorded which) from PBMCs. The TCR comes from a human donor with aplastic anemia. The CDR3 coding sequence is TGTGCCAGCAGTTCAGGGTTCACTGAAGCTTTCTTT. Amino acids: CASSSGFTEAFF.